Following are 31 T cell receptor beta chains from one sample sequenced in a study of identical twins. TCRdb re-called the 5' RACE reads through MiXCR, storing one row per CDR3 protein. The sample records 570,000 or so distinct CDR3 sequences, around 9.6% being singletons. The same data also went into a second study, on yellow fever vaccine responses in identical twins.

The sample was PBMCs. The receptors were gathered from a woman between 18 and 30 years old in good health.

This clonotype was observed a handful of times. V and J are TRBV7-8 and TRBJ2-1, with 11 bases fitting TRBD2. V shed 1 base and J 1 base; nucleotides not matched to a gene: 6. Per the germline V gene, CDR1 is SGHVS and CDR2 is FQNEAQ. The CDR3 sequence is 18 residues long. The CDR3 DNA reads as TGTGCCAGCAGCTTAGGCTTACTAGCGGGAGATTCCTACAATGAGCAGTTCTTC. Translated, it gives CASSLGLLAGDSYNEQFF.

CDR3 in DNA: TGTGCCAGCAGTCCGGGCACTTGGGATCAGCCCCAGCATTTT. It specifies CASSPGTWDQPQHF. The chain carries TRBV6-1 and TRBJ1-5, with no clear D. Trimming left V 5 bases short and J 5 bases short, with 13 bases between. The CDR3 is made up of 14 amino acids. The germline CDR1 and CDR2 sequences are MNHNS and SASEGT.

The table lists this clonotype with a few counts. The CDR3 region has the DNA TGTGCCAGCAGTGTTCAGGGGACCTACGAGCAGTACTTC. The encoded protein is CASSVQGTYEQYF. The chain carries TRBV2 and TRBJ2-7; D may be TRBD1 (6 bases). V lost 4 bases, J lost 2 bases, and 9 bases lay in between. Germline V gene data show CDR1 as SNHLY and CDR2 as FYNNEI. The CDR3 runs 13 residues.

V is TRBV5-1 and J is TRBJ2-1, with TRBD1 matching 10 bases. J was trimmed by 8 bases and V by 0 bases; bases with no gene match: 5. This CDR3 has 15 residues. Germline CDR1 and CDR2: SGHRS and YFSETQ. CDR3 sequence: CASSLAGQGLYEQFF. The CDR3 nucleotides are TGCGCCAGCAGCTTGGCGGGACAGGGGTTGTATGAGCAGTTCTTC.

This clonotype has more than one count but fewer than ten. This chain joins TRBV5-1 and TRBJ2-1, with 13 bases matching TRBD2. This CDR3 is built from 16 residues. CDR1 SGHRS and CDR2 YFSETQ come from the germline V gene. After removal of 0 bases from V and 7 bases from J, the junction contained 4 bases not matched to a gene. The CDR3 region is CASSLATSGRGNEQFF. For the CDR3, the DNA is TGCGCCAGCAGCTTGGCTACTAGCGGGAGGGGTAATGAGCAGTTCTTC.

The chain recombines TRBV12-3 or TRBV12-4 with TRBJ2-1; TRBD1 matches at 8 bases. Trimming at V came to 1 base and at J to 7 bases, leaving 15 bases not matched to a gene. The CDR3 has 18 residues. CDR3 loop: CASSLGWLRDRSYNEQFF. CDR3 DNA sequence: TGTGCCAGCAGTTTAGGGTGGTTACGGGACAGGTCTTATAATGAGCAGTTCTTC.

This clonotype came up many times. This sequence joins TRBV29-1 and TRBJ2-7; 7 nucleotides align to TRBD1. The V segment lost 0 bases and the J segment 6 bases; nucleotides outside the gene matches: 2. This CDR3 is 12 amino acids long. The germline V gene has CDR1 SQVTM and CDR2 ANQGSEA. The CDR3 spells CSVEDHRGEQYF. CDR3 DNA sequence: TGCAGCGTTGAAGATCACAGGGGCGAGCAGTACTTC.

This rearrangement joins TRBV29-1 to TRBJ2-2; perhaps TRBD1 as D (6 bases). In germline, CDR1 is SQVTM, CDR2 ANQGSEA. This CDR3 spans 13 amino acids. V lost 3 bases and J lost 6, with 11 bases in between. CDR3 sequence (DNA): TGCAGCGTTGAGGCAGGGGCCGCCGGGGAGCTGTTTTTT. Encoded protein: CSVEAGAAGELFF.

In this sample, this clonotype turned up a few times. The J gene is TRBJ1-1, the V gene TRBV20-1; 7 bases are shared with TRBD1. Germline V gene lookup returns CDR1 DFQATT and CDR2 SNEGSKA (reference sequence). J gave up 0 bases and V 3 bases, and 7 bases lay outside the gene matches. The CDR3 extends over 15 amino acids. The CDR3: CSASTGAFVNTEAFF. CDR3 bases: TGCAGTGCTAGTACAGGGGCGTTCGTGAACACTGAAGCTTTCTTT.

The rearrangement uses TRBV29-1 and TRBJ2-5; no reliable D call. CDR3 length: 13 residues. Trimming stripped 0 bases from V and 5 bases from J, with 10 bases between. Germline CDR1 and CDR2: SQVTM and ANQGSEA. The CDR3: CSVEDRQEETQYF. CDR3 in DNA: TGCAGCGTTGAAGATCGGCAGGAGGAGACCCAGTACTTC.

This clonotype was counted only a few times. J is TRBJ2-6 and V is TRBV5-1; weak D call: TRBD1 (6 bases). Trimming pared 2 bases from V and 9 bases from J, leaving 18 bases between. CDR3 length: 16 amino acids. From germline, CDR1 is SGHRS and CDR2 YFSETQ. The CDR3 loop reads CASSFWGRERGNVLTF. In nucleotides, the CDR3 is TGCGCCAGCAGCTTTTGGGGGCGAGAAAGAGGCAACGTCCTGACTTTC.

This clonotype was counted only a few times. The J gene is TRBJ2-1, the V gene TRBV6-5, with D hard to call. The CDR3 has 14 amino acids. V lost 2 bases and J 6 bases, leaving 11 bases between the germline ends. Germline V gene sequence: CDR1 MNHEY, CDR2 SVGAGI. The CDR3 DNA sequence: TGTGCCAGCAGTTACCACCCCTCGGGCAATGAGCAGTTCTTC. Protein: CASSYHPSGNEQFF.

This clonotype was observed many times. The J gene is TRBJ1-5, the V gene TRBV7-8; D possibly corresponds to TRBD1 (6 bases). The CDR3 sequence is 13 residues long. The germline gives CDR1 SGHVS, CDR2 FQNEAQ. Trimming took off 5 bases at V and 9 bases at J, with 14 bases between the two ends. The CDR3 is CASSPATGSPQHF. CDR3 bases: TGTGCCAGCAGCCCTGCCACAGGGTCGCCCCAGCATTTT.

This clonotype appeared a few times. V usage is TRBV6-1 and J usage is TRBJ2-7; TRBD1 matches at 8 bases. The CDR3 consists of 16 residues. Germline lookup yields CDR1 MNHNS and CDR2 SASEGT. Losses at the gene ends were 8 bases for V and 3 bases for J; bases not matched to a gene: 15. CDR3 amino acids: CASDPRDRGPHYEQYF. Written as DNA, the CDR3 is TGTGCCAGCGACCCTCGAGACAGGGGCCCTCACTACGAGCAGTACTTC.

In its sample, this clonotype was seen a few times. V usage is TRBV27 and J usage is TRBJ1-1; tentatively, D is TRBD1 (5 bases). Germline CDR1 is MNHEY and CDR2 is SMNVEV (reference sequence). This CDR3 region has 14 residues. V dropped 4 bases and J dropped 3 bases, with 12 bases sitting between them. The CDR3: CASSSRDRYTEAFF. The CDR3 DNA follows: TGTGCCAGCAGTTCCAGGGATCGATACACTGAAGCTTTCTTT.

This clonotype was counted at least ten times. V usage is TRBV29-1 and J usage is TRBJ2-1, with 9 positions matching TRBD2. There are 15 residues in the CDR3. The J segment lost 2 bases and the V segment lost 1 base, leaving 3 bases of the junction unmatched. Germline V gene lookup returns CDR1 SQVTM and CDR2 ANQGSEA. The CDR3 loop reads CSVEGLAETYNEQFF. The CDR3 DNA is TGCAGCGTTGAAGGACTAGCGGAAACCTACAATGAGCAGTTCTTC.

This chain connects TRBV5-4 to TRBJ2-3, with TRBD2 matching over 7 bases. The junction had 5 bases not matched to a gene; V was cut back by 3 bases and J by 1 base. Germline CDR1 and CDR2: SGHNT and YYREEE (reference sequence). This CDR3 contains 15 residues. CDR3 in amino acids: CASSSPTSRTDTQYF. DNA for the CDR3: TGTGCCAGCAGCTCGCCGACTAGCCGCACAGATACGCAGTATTTT. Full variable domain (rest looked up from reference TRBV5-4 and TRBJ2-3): ETGVTQSPTHLIKTRGQQVTLRCSSQSGHNTVSWYQQALGQGPQFIFQYYREEENGRGNFPPRFSGLQFPNYSSELNVNALELDDSALYLCASSSPTSRTDTQYFGPGTRLTVL.

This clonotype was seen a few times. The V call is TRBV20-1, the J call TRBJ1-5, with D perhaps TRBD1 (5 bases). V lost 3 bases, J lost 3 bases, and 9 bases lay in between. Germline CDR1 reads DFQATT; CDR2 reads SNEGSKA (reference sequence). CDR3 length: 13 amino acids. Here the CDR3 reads CSASGGTNQPQHF. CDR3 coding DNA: TGCAGTGCTAGTGGAGGGACCAATCAGCCCCAGCATTTT.

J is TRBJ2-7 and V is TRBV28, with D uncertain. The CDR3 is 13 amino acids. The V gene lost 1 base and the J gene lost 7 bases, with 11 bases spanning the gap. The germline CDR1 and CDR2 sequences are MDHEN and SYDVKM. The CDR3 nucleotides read TGTGCCAGCAGTTTATTTCCCTTGACAGAGCAGTACTTC. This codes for CASSLFPLTEQYF.

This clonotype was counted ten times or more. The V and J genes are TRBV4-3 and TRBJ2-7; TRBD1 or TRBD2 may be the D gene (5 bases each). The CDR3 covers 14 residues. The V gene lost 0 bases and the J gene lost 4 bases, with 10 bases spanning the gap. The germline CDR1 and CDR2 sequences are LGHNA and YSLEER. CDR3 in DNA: TGCGCCAGCAGCCAAGACCCGGGGCCTTACGAGCAGTACTTC. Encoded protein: CASSQDPGPYEQYF.

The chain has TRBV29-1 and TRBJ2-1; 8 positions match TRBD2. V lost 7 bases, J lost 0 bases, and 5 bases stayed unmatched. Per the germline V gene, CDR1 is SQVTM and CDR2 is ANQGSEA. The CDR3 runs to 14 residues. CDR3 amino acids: CSASGSSSYNEQFF. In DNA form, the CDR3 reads TGCAGCGCTAGCGGGTCAAGCTCCTACAATGAGCAGTTCTTC.

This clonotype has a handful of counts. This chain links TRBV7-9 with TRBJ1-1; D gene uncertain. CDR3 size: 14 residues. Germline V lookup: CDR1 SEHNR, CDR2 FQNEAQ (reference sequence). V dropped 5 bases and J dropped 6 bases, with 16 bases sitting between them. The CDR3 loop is CASSGEWEVPEAFF. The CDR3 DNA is TGTGCCAGCAGCGGGGAGTGGGAGGTCCCTGAAGCTTTCTTT.

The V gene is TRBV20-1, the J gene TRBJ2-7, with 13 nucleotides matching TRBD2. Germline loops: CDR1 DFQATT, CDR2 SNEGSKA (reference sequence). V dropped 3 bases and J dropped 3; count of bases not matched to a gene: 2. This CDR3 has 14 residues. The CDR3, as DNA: TGCAGTGCTAGGGGGACTAGCGGGAACTACGAGCAGTACTTC. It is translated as CSARGTSGNYEQYF.

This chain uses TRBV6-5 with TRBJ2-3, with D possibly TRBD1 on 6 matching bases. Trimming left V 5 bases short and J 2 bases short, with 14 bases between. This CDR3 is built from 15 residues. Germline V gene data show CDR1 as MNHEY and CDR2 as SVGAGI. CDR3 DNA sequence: TGTGCCAGCAGTAACCTGGACAGACCCACAGATACGCAGTATTTT. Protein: CASSNLDRPTDTQYF.

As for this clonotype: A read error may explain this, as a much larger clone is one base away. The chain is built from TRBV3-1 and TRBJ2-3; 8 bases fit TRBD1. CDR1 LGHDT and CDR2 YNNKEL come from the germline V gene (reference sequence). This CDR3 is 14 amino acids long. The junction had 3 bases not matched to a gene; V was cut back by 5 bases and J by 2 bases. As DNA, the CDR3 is TGTGCCAGCAGCTGGACAGGGATCACAGATACGCAGTATTTT. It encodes CASSWTGITDTQYF.

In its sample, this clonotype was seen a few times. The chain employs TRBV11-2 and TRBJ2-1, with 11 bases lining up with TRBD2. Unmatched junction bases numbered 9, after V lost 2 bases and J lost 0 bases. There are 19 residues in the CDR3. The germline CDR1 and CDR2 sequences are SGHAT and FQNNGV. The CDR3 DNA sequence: TGTGCCAGCAGCTTATTAGGCCTAGCGGGAGGACCCTCCTACAATGAGCAGTTCTTC. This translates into CASSLLGLAGGPSYNEQFF.

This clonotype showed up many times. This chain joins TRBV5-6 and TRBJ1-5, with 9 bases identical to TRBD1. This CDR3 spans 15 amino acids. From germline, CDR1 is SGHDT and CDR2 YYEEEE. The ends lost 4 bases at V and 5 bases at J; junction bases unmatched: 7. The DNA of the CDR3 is TGTGCCAGCAGCGAACAGGGGGCTTCCCATCAGCCCCAGCATTTT. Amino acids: CASSEQGASHQPQHF.

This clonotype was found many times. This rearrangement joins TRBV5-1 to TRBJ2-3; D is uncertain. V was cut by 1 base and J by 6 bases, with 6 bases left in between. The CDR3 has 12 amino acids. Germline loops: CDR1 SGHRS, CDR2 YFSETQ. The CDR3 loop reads CASSLRVDTQYF. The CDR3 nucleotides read TGCGCCAGCAGCTTGCGTGTGGATACGCAGTATTTT.

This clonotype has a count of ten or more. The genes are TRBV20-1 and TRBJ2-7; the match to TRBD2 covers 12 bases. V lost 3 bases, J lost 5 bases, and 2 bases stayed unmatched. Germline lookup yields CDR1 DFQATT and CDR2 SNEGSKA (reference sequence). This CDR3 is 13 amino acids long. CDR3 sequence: CSASASGGDEQYF. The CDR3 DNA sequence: TGCAGTGCTAGCGCTAGCGGGGGGGACGAGCAGTACTTC.

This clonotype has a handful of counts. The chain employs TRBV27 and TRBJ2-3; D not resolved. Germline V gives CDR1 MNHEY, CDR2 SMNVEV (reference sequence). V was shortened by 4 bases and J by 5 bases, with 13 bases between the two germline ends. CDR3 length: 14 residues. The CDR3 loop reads CASSSNPLGDTQYF. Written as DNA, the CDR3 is TGTGCCAGCAGTTCGAACCCGCTTGGAGATACGCAGTATTTT.

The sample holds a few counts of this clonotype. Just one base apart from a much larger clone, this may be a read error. CDR3 DNA sequence: TGTGCCACCAGTTTCGCCAACACCGGGGAGCTGTTTTTT. It codes for CATSFANTGELFF. The chain combines TRBV15 with TRBJ2-2; D gene uncertain. Germline-derived CDR1 and CDR2 are LNHNV and YYDKDF (reference sequence). This CDR3 region has 13 residues. Trimming stripped 6 bases from V and 2 bases from J, with 7 bases between.